The next 9 T cell receptor beta chains were all read from a single sample in a study of blood T cell repertoires in COVID-19. Some clones are missing from TCRdb's copy, which holds only in-frame ones; the method was immunoSEQ multiplex PCR. This sample has more than 250,000 clones, with 75% to 85% found just once. Source material: peripheral blood. Receptors were obtained from a man in his fifties with active or convalescent COVID-19.

This clone has only a few counts. The chain employs TRBV30 and TRBJ1-4; D gene ambiguous. This CDR3 contains 13 residues. Per germline, CDR1 GTSNPN and CDR2 SVGIG (reference sequence). Trimming took 0 bases from V and 4 from J, leaving 6 bases between them. For the CDR3, the DNA is TGTGCCTGGAGTGTACCGAGTAATGAAAAACTGTTTTTT. Translating it yields CAWSVPSNEKLFF.

This chain joins TRBV11-2 and TRBJ2-1; 8 bases are a match to TRBD1. CDR1 is SGHAT, CDR2 FQNNGV, per germline. The V gene end was trimmed by 6 bases and the J gene end by 2 bases; junction bases not matched to a gene: 6. The CDR3 has 15 residues. The CDR3 nucleotides are TGTGCCAGCAGAAGACAGGGGTCCCCCTACAATGAGCAGTTCTTC. Protein product: CASRRQGSPYNEQFF.

This clone was recorded a few times. The rearrangement joins TRBV18 to TRBJ2-3; TRBD2 agrees at 14 bases. The CDR3 loop spans 15 amino acids. Germline CDR1 reads KGHSH; CDR2 reads LQKENI. Trimming removed 3 bases from V and 5 bases from J; junction bases left unmatched: 1. DNA for the CDR3: TGTGCCAGCTCACCGGGACTAGCGGGAGTAGATACGCAGTATTTT. As protein: CASSPGLAGVDTQYF.

The chain couples TRBV5-1 to TRBJ2-5; D remains ambiguous. The germline V and J ends were trimmed by 0 bases and 5 bases, with 5 bases remaining between them. This CDR3 is 12 amino acids long. Germline CDR1 SGHRS, CDR2 YFSETQ. CDR3 region: CASSLDSETQYF. Written as DNA, the CDR3 is TGCGCCAGCAGCTTGGATTCGGAGACCCAGTACTTC. Together with reference TRBV5-1 and TRBJ2-5, the CDR3 gives the full variable domain: KAGVTQTPRYLIKTRGQQVTLSCSPISGHRSVSWYQQTPGQGLQFLFEYFSETQRNKGNFPGRFSGRQFSNSRSEMNVSTLELGDSALYLCASSLDSETQYFGPGTRLLVL.

This clone was detected only once. The genes are TRBV7-9 and TRBJ1-4; 9 bases match TRBD1. There are 14 residues in the CDR3. V lost 6 bases, J lost 5 bases, and 4 bases stayed unmatched. Germline CDR1 reads SEHNR; CDR2 reads FQNEAQ (reference sequence). CDR3 residues: CASRPGTGNEKLFF. CDR3 nucleotide sequence: TGTGCCAGCAGGCCCGGGACAGGGAATGAAAAACTGTTTTTT.

This chain uses TRBV3-1 (or the pseudogene TRBV3-2) with TRBJ2-7; TRBD1 matches at 9 bases. The CDR3 length is 15 residues. Germline CDR1 is LGHDT and CDR2 is YNNKEL (reference sequence). The V segment lost 4 bases and the J segment 5 bases; nucleotides outside the gene matches: 9. CDR3 loop: CASSPGTGRLDEQYF. CDR3 nucleotide sequence: TGTGCCAGCAGCCCGGGGACAGGGAGACTCGACGAGCAGTACTTC.

The chain carries TRBV7-2 and TRBJ1-1, with 8 positions matching TRBD1. V was clipped by 2 bases and J by 5 bases; unmatched bases: 10. Germline V gives CDR1 SGHTA, CDR2 FQGNSA. This CDR3 has 16 amino acids. The CDR3 DNA reads as TGTGCCAGCAGCTTACAGGGGGCACTGGCTTGGACTGAAGCTTTCTTT. Translated, it gives CASSLQGALAWTEAFF.

The chain couples TRBV19 to TRBJ2-1; TRBD2 matches at 12 bases. V lost 5 bases and J lost 2; bases outside the gene matches: 4. Germline values: CDR1 LNHDA, CDR2 SQIVND (reference sequence). The CDR3 consists of 16 residues. The CDR3 spells CASSLRLAGAYNEQFF. The CDR3 DNA reads TGTGCCAGTAGTCTGCGACTAGCGGGGGCCTACAATGAGCAGTTCTTC.

The rearrangement joins TRBV7-2 to TRBJ1-6; 7 bases fit TRBD1. The germline CDR1 and CDR2 sequences are SGHTA and FQGNSA. With 6 bases clipped from V and 5 bases from J, the junction kept 16 bases outside the gene matches. The CDR3 is 18 amino acids. The CDR3 DNA reads TGTGCCAGCAGTCGCCCCGGGACAGCCAATTCCCATAATTCACCCCTCCACTTT. Translation: CASSRPGTANSHNSPLHF.